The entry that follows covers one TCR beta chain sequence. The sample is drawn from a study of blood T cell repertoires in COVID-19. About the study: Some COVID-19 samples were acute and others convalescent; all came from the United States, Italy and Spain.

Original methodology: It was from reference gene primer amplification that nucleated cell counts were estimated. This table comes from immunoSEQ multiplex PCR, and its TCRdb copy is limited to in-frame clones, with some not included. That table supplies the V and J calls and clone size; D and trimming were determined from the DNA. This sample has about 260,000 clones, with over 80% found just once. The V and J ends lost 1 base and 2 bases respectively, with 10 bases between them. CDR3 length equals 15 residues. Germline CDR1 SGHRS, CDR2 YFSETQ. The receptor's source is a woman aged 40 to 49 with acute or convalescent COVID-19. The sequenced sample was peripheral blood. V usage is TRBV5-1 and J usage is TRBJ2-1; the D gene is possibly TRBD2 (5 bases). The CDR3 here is CASSLTRVTYNEQFF. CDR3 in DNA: TGCGCCAGCAGCTTGACTAGGGTAACCTACAATGAGCAGTTCTTC.